This record covers a single T cell receptor beta chain. Seattle patients were enrolled during active infection and followed longitudinally. The sample originates from a study of blood T cell repertoires in COVID-19. Study-wide background: T cells, B-cell-depleted T cells, or PBMCs provided the cDNA or gDNA that served as material.

CDR1 is SGHNT, CDR2 YYREEE, per germline (reference sequence). The J segment lost 3 bases and the V segment lost 3 bases, leaving 13 bases of the junction unmatched. This CDR3 region has 17 residues. Generated by immunoSEQ multiplex PCR, the TCRdb table keeps only in-frame clones and is missing some. Here the sample spans roughly 190,000 clones, 82% being singletons. The source material was peripheral blood. The chain links TRBV5-4 to TRBJ2-5, with TRBD2 matching over 8 bases. The sequence came from a woman between 55 and 75 years old with COVID-19, enrolled during active disease. For the CDR3, the DNA is TGTGCCAGCAGCTGGGGGGGTCTAGCGGGCTTCGAAGAGACCCAGTACTTC. This encodes CASSWGGLAGFEETQYF.